This T cell receptor beta chain emerged from a study of blood T cell repertoires in COVID-19. Looking at the study overall: The analysed material was cDNA or gDNA that came from T cells, B-cell-depleted T cells, or PBMCs.

Trimming took 0 bases from V and 3 from J; bases not matched to a gene: 7. The CDR3 consists of 17 residues. The germline V gene encodes CDR1 SGDLS and CDR2 YYNGEE. Sequencing was performed with immunoSEQ multiplex PCR; in TCRdb, only in-frame clones are kept and a portion is missing. In the table there are about 59,000 clones, 88% of which are singletons. This TCR was recovered from a woman of 80 years or more with active COVID-19. The chain recombines TRBV9 with TRBJ2-5, with 11 bases lining up with TRBD2. The sample comprised peripheral blood. CDR3 sequence (DNA): TGTGCCAGCAGCGTAGGGGCTAGCGGGGGGTTAAAAGAGACCCAGTACTTC. Translation: CASSVGASGGLKETQYF.